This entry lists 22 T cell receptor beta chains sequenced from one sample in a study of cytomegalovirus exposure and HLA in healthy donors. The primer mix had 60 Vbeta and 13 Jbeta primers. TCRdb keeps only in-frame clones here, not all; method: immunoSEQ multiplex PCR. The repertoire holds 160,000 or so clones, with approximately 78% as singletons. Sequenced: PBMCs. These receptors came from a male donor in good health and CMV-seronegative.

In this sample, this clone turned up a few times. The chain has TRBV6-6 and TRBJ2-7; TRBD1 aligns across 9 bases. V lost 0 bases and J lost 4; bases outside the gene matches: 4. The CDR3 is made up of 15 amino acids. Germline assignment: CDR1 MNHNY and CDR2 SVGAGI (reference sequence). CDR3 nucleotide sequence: TGTGCCAGCAGTTACTCCGGGACAGGGTTGTACGAGCAGTACTTC. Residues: CASSYSGTGLYEQYF.

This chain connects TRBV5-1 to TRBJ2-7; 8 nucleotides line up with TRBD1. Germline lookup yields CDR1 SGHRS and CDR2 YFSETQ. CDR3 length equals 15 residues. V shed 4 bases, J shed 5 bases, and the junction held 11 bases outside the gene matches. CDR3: CASSPGQDLPNEQYF. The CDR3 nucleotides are TGCGCCAGCAGCCCGGGACAGGACTTACCTAACGAGCAGTACTTC.

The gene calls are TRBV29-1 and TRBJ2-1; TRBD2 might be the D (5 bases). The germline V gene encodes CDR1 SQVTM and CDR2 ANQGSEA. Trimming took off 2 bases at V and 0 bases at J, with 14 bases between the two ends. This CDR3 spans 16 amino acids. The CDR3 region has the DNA TGCAGCGTTGAACCCCTGGCTAGCTTCTCCTACAATGAGCAGTTCTTC. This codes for CSVEPLASFSYNEQFF.

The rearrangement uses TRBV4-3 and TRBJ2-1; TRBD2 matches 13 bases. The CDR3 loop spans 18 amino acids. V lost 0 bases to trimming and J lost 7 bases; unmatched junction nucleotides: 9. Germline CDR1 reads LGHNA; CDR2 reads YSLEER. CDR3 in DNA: TGCGCCAGCAGCCAAGATTCCTCCGGGACTAGCGGGACGAATGAGCAGTTCTTC. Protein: CASSQDSSGTSGTNEQFF.

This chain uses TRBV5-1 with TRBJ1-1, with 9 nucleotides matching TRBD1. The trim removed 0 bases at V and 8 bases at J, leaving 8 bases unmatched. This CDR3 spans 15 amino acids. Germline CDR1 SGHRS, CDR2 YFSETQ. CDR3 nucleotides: TGCGCCAGCAGCTTGGGGTGGACAGGGGCTGGGGAAGCTTTCTTT. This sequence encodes CASSLGWTGAGEAFF.

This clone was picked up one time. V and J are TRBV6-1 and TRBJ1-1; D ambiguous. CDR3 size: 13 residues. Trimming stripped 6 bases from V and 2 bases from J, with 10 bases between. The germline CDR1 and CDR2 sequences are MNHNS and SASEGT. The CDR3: CASSPAGNTEAFF. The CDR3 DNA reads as TGTGCCAGCAGCCCCGCTGGCAACACTGAAGCTTTCTTT.

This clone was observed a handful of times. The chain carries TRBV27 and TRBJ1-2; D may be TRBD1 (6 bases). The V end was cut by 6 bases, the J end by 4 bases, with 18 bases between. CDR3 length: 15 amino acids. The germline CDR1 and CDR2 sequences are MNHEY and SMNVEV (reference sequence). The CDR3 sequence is CASSRIRGQGYGYTF. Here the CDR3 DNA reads TGTGCCAGCAGCCGAATCAGGGGCCAGGGCTATGGCTACACCTTC.

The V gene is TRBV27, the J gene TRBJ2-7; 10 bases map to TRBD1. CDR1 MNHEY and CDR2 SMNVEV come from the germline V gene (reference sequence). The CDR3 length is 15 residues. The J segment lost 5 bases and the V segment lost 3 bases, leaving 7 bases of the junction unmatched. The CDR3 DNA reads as TGTGCCAGCAGTTTGGCGGGACAGGGGCTTGACGAGCAGTACTTC. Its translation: CASSLAGQGLDEQYF.

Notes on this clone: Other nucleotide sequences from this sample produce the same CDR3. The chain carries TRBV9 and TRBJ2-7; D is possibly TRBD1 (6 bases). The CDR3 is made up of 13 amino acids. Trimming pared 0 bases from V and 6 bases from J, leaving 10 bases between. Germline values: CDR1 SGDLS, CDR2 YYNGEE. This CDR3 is CASSVAGGGEQYF. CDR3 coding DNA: TGTGCCAGCAGCGTAGCTGGGGGCGGCGAGCAGTACTTC.

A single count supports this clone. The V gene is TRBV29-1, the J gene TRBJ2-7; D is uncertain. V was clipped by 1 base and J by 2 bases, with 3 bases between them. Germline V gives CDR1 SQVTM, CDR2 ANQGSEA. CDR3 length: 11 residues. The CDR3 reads CSVEVAYEQYF. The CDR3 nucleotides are TGCAGCGTTGAAGTAGCCTACGAGCAGTACTTC.

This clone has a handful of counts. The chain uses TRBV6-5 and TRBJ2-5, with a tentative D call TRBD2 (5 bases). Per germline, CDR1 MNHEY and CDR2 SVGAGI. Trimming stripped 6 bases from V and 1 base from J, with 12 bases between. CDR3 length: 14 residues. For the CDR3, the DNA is TGTGCCAGCAGGGCTCATGGAGGCCAAGAGACCCAGTACTTC. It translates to CASRAHGGQETQYF.

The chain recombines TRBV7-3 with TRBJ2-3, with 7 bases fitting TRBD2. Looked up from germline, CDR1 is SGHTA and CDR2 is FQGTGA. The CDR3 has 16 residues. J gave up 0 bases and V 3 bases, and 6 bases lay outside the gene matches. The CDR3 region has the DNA TGTGCCAGCAGCTTTGGGGGGGACTCTAGCACAGATACGCAGTATTTT. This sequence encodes CASSFGGDSSTDTQYF.

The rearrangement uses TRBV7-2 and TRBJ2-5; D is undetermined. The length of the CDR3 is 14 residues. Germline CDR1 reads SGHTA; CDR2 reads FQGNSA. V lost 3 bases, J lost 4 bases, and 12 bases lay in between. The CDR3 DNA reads TGTGCCAGCAGCTTCCCCGCGGAAAGAGAGACCCAGTACTTC. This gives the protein CASSFPAERETQYF.

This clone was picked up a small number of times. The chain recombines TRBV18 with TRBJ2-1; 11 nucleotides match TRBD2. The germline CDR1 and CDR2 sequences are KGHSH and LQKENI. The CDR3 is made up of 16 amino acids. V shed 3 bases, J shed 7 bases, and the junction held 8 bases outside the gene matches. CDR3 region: CASSPQLAGGKNEQFF. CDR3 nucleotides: TGTGCCAGCTCACCGCAGCTAGCGGGAGGCAAGAATGAGCAGTTCTTC.

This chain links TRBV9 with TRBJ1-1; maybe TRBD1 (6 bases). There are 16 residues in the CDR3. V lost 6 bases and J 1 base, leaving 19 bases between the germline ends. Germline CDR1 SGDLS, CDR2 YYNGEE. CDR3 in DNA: TGTGCCAGCACCAAGATAGTTGCACAGGGGAACACTGAAGCTTTCTTT. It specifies CASTKIVAQGNTEAFF.

The DNA of the CDR3 is TGCGCCAGCAGCTTGGCCCGCGCGACCTACAATGAGCAGTTCTTC. Protein sequence: CASSLARATYNEQFF. This rearrangement joins TRBV5-1 to TRBJ2-1; D gene unclear. Germline CDR1 SGHRS, CDR2 YFSETQ. This CDR3 is built from 15 residues. With 0 bases removed from V and 2 bases from J, the gap between germline ends came to 9 bases. The complete variable domain, with remaining parts taken from reference TRBV5-1 and TRBJ2-1, reads KAGVTQTPRYLIKTRGQQVTLSCSPISGHRSVSWYQQTPGQGLQFLFEYFSETQRNKGNFPGRFSGRQFSNSRSEMNVSTLELGDSALYLCASSLARATYNEQFFGPGTRLTVL.

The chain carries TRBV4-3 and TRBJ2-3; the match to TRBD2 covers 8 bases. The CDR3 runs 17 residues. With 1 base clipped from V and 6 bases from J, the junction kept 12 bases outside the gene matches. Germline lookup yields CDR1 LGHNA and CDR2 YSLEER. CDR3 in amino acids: CASSQGLTGGPTDTQYF. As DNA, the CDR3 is TGCGCCAGCAGCCAAGGTTTAACGGGAGGGCCGACGGATACGCAGTATTTT.

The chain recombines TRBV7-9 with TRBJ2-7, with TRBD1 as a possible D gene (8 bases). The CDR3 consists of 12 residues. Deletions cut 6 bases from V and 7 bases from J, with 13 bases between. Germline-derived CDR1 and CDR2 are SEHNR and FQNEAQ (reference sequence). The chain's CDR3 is CASSGQGGEQYF. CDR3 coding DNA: TGTGCCAGCAGTGGACAGGGAGGGGAGCAGTACTTC.

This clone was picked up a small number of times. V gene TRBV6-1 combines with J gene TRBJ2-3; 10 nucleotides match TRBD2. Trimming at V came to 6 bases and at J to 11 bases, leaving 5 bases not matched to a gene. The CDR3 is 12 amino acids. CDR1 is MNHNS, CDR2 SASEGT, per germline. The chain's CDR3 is CASRNPSGGQYF. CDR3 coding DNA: TGTGCCAGCAGAAACCCTAGCGGGGGGCAGTATTTT.

The CDR3 reads CASSLVLAGAGELFF. CDR3 sequence (DNA): TGTGCCAGCAGCTTAGTACTAGCGGGAGCCGGGGAGCTGTTTTTT. The chain employs TRBV11-2 and TRBJ2-2, with 11 bases matching TRBD2. Trimming cost V 1 base and J 6 bases; bases outside gene matches: 1. Germline V lookup: CDR1 SGHAT, CDR2 FQNNGV. The CDR3 is 15 amino acids.

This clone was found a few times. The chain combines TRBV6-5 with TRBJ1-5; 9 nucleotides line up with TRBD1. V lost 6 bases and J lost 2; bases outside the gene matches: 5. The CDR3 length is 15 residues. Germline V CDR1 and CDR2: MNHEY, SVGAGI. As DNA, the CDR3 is TGTGCCAGCAGCGACAGGGGGTATGGCAATCAGCCCCAGCATTTT. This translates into CASSDRGYGNQPQHF.

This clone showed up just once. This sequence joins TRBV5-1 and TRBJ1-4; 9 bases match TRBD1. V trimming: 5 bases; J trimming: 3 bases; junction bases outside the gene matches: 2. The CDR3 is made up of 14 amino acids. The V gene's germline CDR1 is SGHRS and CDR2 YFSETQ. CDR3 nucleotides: TGCGCCAGCAGACAGGGGGCTCCTAATGAAAAACTGTTTTTT. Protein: CASRQGAPNEKLFF.